This T cell receptor (beta chain) is drawn from a study of T-cell memory formation after mild COVID-19. Germline V gene data show CDR1 as SGHTA and CDR2 as FQGTGA. Trimming removed 4 bases from V and 2 bases from J, with 12 bases in between. The CDR3 has 15 residues. With respect to this clonotype: Its antigen is unknown.

Each CDR3 protein gets one entry after TCRdb re-called the 5' RACE reads with MiXCR. The table includes under 450,000 distinct CDR3 sequences, about an eighth detected once. Findings and limits, study-wide: Day 15 to 85 contractors were CD4/CD8 balanced; later expanders leaned CD4+.

The V call is TRBV7-3, the J call TRBJ2-1, with D perhaps TRBD1 (6 bases). The TCR originated in a man younger than 35 who had mild COVID-19 (a few samples of this study predate the infection). Cell type and time point are not known. The material sequenced was PBMCs or a T cell subset sorted from them (not recorded which). The CDR3 reads CASSSSGVPYNEQFF. The CDR3 DNA reads TGTGCCAGCAGCTCGTCAGGGGTCCCCTACAATGAGCAGTTCTTC.